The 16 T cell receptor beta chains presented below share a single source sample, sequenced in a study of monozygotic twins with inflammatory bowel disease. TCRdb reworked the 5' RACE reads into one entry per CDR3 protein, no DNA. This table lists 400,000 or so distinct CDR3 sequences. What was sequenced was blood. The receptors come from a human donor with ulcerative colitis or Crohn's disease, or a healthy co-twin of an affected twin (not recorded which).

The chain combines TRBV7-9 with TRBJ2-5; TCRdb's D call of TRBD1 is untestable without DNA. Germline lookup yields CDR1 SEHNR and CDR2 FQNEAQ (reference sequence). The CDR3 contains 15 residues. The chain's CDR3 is CASSFPGQGSETQYF.

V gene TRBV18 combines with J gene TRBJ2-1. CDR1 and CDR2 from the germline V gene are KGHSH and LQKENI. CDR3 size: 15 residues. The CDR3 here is CASSPPSSRNNEQFF.

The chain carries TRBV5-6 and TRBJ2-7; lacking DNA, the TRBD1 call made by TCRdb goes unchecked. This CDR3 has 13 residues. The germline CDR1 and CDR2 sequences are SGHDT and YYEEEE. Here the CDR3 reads CASSPARPYEQYF.

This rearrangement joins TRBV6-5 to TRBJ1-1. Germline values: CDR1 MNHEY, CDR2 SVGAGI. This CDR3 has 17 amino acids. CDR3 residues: CASSYSIQPRVNTEAFF.

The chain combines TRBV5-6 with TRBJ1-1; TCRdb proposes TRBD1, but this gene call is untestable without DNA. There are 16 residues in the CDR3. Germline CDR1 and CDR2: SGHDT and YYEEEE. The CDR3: CASSFLGEPGPSEAFF.

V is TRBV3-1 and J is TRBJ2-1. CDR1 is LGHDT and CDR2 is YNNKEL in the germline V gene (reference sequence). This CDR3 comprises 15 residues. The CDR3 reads CASSQGNRSYNEQFF.

CDR3 in amino acids: CASSSIAGGTTDTQYF. The J gene is TRBJ2-3, the V gene TRBV7-2; there is no DNA to check the TCRdb D call of TRBD2. The length of the CDR3 is 16 residues. Germline lookup yields CDR1 SGHTA and CDR2 FQGNSA.

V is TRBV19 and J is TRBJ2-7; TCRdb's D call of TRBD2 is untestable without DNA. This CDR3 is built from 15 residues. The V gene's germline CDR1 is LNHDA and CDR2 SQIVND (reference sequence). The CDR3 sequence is CASSIGAGGPYEQYF.

CDR3: CASSKGLAGGNQETQYF. The chain joins TRBV7-8 to TRBJ2-5; TCRdb lists TRBD2, though no DNA is available to test this call. Germline V gene sequence: CDR1 SGHVS, CDR2 FQNEAQ. The CDR3 spans 17 residues.

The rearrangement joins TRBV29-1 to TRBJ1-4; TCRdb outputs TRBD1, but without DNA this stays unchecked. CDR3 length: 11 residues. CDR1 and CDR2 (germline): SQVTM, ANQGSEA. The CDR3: CSVDRDEKLFF.

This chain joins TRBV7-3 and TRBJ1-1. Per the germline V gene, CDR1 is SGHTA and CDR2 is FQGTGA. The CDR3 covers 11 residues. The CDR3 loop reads CASSFRTEAFF. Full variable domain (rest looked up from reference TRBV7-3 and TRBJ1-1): GAGVSQTPSNKVTEKGKYVELRCDPISGHTALYWYRQSLGQGPEFLIYFQGTGAADDSGLPNDRFFAVRPEGSVSTLKIQRTERGDSAVYLCASSFRTEAFFGQGTRLTVV.

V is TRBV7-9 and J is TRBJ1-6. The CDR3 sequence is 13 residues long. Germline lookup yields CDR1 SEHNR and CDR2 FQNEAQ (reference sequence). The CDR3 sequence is CASSLDQNSPLHF.

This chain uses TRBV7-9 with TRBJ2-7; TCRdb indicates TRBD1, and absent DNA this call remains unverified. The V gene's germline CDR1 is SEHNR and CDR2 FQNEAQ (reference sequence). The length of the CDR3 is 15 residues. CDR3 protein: CASSPSGTGSLEQYF.

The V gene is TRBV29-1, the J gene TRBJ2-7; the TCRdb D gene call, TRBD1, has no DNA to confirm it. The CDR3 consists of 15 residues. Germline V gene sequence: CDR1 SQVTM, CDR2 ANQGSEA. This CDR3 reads CSVTQGRSPHYEQYF.

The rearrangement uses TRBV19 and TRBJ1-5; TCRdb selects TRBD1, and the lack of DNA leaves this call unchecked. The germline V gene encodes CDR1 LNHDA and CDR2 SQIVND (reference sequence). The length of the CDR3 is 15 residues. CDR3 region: CASGGATLGNQPQHF.

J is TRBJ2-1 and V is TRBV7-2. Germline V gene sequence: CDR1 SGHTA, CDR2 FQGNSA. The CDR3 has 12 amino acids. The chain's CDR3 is CASSLEEWEQFF.